The 3 T cell receptor beta chains presented below share a single source sample, sequenced in a study of T cell changes during pregnancy in multiple sclerosis. Using immunoSEQ multiplex PCR, the repertoire was profiled, and TCRdb retains in-frame clones only, with some absent. The sample lists about 61,000 clones, over 90% occurring once. The sample consisted of CD8+ T cells from peripheral blood mononuclear cells, taken in the third trimester of pregnancy. The origin of the receptors is a female donor with multiple sclerosis, enrolled in a pregnancy study.

The V and J genes are TRBV29-1 and TRBJ1-1; possible D gene TRBD1, 6 bases. Germline CDR1 reads SQVTM; CDR2 reads ANQGSEA. The CDR3 consists of 13 residues. Between the trimmed V and J ends, which lost 0 bases and 9 bases, there was a span of 14 bases. CDR3 in DNA: TGCAGCGTTGAAGAGGGACATGGACCCAAAGCTTTCTTT. Its translation: CSVEEGHGPKAFF.

The gene calls are TRBV21-1 and TRBJ1-1; TRBD1, the D gene given by the table, was not confirmed from the DNA. TRBV21-1 has pseudogene status. This CDR3 has 12 residues. The CDR3 DNA sequence: TGTGCCAGCAGCAAAGGGGCCTCTGAAGCTTTCTTT. Its translation: CASSKGASEAFF.

The CDR3 loop reads CASSSSAGYEQYF. CDR3 bases: TGTGCCAGCAGCTCATCGGCGGGCTACGAGCAGTACTTC. The chain couples TRBV27 to TRBJ2-7; weak D call: TRBD2 (5 bases). CDR1 is MNHEY, CDR2 SMNVEV, per germline (reference sequence). V was clipped by 6 bases and J by 3 bases, with 12 bases between them. This CDR3 region has 13 residues.